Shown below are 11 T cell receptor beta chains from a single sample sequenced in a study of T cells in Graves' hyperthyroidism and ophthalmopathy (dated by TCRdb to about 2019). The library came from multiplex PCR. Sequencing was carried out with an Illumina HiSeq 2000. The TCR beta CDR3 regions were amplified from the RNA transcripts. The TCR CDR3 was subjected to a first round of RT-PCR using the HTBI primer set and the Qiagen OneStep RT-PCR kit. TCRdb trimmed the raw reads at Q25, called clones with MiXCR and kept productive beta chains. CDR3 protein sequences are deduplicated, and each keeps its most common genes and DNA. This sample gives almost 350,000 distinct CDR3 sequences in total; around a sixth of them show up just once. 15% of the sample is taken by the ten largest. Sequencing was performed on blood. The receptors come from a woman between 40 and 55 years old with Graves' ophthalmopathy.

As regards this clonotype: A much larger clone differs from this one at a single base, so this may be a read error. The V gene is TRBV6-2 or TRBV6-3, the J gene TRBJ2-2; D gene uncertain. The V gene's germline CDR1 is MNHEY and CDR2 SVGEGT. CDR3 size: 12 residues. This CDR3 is CVGKDHTGELFF. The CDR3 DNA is TGTGTCGGCAAGGACCACACCGGGGAGCTGTTTTTT.

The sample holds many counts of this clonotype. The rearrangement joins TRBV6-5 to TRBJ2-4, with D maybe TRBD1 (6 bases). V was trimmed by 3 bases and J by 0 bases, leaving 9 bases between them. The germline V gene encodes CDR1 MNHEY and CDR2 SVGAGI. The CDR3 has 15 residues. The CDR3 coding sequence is TGTGCCAGCAGTTATAGGGGGTTAGCCAAAAACATTCAGTACTTC. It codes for CASSYRGLAKNIQYF.

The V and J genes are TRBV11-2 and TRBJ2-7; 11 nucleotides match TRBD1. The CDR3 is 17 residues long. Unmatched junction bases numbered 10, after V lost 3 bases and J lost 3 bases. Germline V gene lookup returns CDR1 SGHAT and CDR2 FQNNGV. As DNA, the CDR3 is TGTGCCAGCAGCTTTCAAGGGGACAGGGGGAATGGCTACGAGCAGTACTTC. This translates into CASSFQGDRGNGYEQYF. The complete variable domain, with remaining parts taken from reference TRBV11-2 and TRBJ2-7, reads EAGVAQSPRYKIIEKRQSVAFWCNPISGHATLYWYQQILGQGPKLLIQFQNNGVVDDSQLPKDRFSAERLKGVDSTLKIQPAKLEDSAVYLCASSFQGDRGNGYEQYFGPGTRLTVT.

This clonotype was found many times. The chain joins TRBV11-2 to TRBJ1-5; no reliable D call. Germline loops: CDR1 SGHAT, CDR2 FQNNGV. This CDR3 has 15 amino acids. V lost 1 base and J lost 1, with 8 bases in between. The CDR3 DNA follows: TGTGCCAGCAGCTTAGGGCCAGTGAGCAATCAGCCCCAGCATTTT. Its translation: CASSLGPVSNQPQHF.

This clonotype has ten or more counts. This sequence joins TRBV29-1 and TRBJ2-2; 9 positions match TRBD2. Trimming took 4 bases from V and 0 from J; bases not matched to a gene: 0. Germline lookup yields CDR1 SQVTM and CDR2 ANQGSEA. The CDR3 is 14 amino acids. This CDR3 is CSVGGRANTGELFF. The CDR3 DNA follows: TGCAGCGTTGGCGGGAGGGCGAACACCGGGGAGCTGTTTTTT.

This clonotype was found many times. The CDR3 coding sequence is TGTGCCAGCAGCTTAGGGGACAGGGTTTCACCCCTCCACTTT. It is translated as CASSLGDRVSPLHF. The rearrangement uses TRBV7-8 and TRBJ1-6; TRBD1 agrees at 9 bases. The CDR3 sequence is 14 residues long. Per germline, CDR1 SGHVS and CDR2 FQNEAQ. V trimming: 1 base; J trimming: 9 bases; junction bases outside the gene matches: 1.

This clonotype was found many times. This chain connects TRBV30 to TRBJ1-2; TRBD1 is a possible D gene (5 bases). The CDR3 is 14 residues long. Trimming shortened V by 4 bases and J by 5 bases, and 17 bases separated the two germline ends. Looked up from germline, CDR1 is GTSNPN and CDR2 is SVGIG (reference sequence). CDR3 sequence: CAWTSRWGVYGYTF. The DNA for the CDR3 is TGTGCCTGGACCTCGCGGTGGGGCGTGTATGGCTACACCTTC.

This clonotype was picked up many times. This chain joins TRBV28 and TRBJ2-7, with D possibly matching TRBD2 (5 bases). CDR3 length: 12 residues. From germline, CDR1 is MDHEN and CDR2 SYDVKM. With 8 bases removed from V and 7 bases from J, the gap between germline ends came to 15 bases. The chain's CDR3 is CASRGIAAEQYF. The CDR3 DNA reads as TGTGCCAGCCGGGGTATTGCGGCTGAGCAGTACTTC.

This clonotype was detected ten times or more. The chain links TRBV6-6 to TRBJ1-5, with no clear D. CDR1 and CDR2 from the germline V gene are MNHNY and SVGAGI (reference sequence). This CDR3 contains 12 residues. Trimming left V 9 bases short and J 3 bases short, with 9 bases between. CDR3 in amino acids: CASGEYNQPQHF. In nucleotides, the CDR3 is TGTGCCAGTGGAGAATACAATCAGCCCCAGCATTTT.

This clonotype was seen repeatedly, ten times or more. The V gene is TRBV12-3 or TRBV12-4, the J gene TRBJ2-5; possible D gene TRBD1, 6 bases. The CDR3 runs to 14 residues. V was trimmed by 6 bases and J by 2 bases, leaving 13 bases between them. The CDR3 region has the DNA TGTGCCAGCAGATCCGGACAGAAGCAAGAGACCCAGTACTTC. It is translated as CASRSGQKQETQYF.

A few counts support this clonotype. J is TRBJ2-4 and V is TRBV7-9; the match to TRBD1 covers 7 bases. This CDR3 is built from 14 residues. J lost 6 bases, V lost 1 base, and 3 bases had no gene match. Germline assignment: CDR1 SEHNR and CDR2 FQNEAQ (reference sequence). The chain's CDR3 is CASSLDRGGNIQYF. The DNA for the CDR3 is TGTGCCAGCAGCTTAGACAGGGGCGGAAACATTCAGTACTTC.